This TCR beta chain was recorded in a study of CD8 T cells in ankylosing spondylitis. The length of the CDR3 is 14 residues. CDR1 and CDR2 (germline): MNHEY, SMNVEV (reference sequence). V lost 8 bases and J 4 bases, leaving 15 bases between the germline ends. This clonotype has only a few counts. Its antigen is not known. Libraries for TCR beta were made by quantitative 5'-RACE with molecular barcodes. TCRdb used MiXCR to reprocess the 5' RACE reads, holding one entry per CDR3 protein. The sample holds roughly 90,000 distinct CDR3 sequences, roughly 9% seen once. Study outcomes and limitations: It appeared that ankylosing spondylitis blood was characterized by a TCR beta motif of 8 or 9 highly homologous variants. Several of the motif variants were reported before in synovial fluid and blood from reactive arthritis.

The chain combines TRBV27 with TRBJ1-5; tentative D call: TRBD1 (6 bases). The sequence was obtained from a male donor with ankylosing spondylitis. Specimen: blood, either unsorted or a sorted T cell fraction (not recorded which). CDR3 in DNA: TGTGCCAGCCGCGGGGGGGGCGGGAATCAGCCCCAGCATTTT. Translation gives CASRGGGGNQPQHF.